One and the same sample provided the 6 T cell receptor beta chains below, sequenced in a study of T cell repertoires in aging, cancer and after chemotherapy. TRB rearrangements spanning V, D and J were amplified using mixed TRB-A/B primers. TCRdb reprocessed the multiplex PCR reads with MiXCR, giving one entry per CDR3 protein. The table shows roughly 940 distinct CDR3 sequences, with 15% to 25% occurring only once. Amplification of TCR beta used genomic DNA extracted from peripheral blood. The specimen sequenced was blood. The receptors were sampled from a human donor with a solid tumor.

Comment on this clonotype: It may be a read error: a sequence one base away is much more abundant. The chain joins TRBV6-5 to TRBJ2-7; possible D gene TRBD1, 6 bases. This CDR3 comprises 11 residues. Germline CDR1 and CDR2: MNHEY and SVGAGI. V lost 8 bases to trimming and J lost 8 bases, with 13 bases between them. CDR3 in amino acids: CASGHRAKQYF. The CDR3, as DNA: TGTGCCAGCGGTCACAGGGCCAAGCAGTACTTC.

This chain uses TRBV12-5 with TRBJ2-7; TRBD1 matches at 7 bases. Per germline, CDR1 LGHNT and CDR2 FRNRAP. V shed 1 base and J 1 base; nucleotides not matched to a gene: 1. The CDR3 extends over 14 amino acids. The chain's CDR3 is CASGLGQGSYEQYF. The CDR3 DNA reads as TGTGCTAGTGGTTTGGGACAGGGTTCCTACGAGCAGTACTTC.

There are a few counts of this clonotype. The chain uses TRBV6-4 and TRBJ2-3; TRBD2 agrees at 10 bases. Per germline, CDR1 MRHNA and CDR2 SNTAGT. With V trimmed by 3 bases and J by 4 bases, 1 base remained unmatched. This CDR3 is 14 amino acids long. CDR3 protein: CASSESGGADTQYF. The CDR3 DNA sequence: TGTGCCAGCAGTGAGAGCGGGGGGGCAGATACGCAGTATTTT.

This clonotype rates as large. This chain joins TRBV6-5 and TRBJ1-2, with 7 bases identical to TRBD1. After removal of 7 bases from V and 4 bases from J, the junction contained 6 bases not matched to a gene. The CDR3 is 13 residues long. The V gene's germline CDR1 is MNHEY and CDR2 SVGAGI. The CDR3 spells CASMSSGGYGYTF. DNA of the CDR3: TGTGCCAGCATGAGCTCAGGGGGCTATGGCTACACCTTC.

As regards this clonotype: Given a much more abundant clone one base away, this may be a read error. J is TRBJ1-1 and V is TRBV7-2; 11 bases agree with TRBD1. V lost 6 bases and J lost 0; bases outside the gene matches: 3. The length of the CDR3 is 15 residues. From germline, CDR1 is SGHTA and CDR2 FQGNSA. The CDR3 sequence is CASRGQGVLNTEAFF. The DNA for the CDR3 is TGTGCCAGCAGGGGACAGGGGGTACTGAACACTGAAGCTTTCTTT. Full variable domain (rest looked up from reference TRBV7-2 and TRBJ1-1): GAGVSQSPSNKVTEKGKDVELRCDPISGHTALYWYRQSLGQGLEFLIYFQGNSAPDKSGLPSDRFSAERTGGSVSTLTIQRTQQEDSAVYLCASRGQGVLNTEAFFGQGTRLTVV.

By share of the sample, this clonotype is medium-sized. This chain connects TRBV6-5 to TRBJ1-4, with no clear D. The V end was cut by 0 bases, the J end by 3 bases, with 8 bases between. The CDR3 has 15 amino acids. Germline CDR1 reads MNHEY; CDR2 reads SVGAGI. The CDR3 here is CASSYSARSNEKLFF. DNA for the CDR3: TGTGCCAGCAGTTACTCCGCGCGGTCTAATGAAAAACTGTTTTTT.